Listed below are T cell receptor beta chains from one sample, sequenced in a study of OX40 agonist ivuxolimab in advanced cancers. Sequenced by immunoSEQ multiplex PCR; TCRdb stores in-frame clones only, minus some. The sample yields tens of thousands of clones, roughly 82% seen once. The material was CD4+ or CD8+ T cells sorted from blood, obtained in a trial of the OX40 agonist ivuxolimab. All receptors derive from an adult with an advanced solid tumor such as melanoma, head and neck, liver or kidney cancer. Both conserved end residues are part of each CDR3. A D gene is named only where the DNA matches it firmly. Clone size is stated in some rows and not others, as once, few, many or a class when expanded.

clone size	CDR3 length	V gene	J gene	D gene	CDR3 protein	CDR3 DNA
.	9	TRBV20-1	TRBJ1-2	.	CSAEGGYTF	TGCAGTGCTGAAGGAGGCTACACCTTC
.	17	TRBV4-1	TRBJ1-4	.	CASSQVLVGGTNEKLFF	TGCGCCAGCAGCCAAGTCTTGGTAGGGGGTACGAATGAAAAACTGTTTTTT
few	17	TRBV5-1	TRBJ2-1	.	CASSLVVYGSSYNEQFF	TGCGCCAGCAGCTTGGTGGTGTATGGGAGCTCCTACAATGAGCAGTTCTTC
.	17	TRBV4-1	TRBJ1-3	.	CASSQEPPGLSGNTIYF	TGCGCCAGCAGCCAAGAACCCCCGGGACTATCTGGAAACACCATATATTTT
.	16	TRBV18	TRBJ2-2	.	CASSMGSGTSTGELFF	TGTGCCAGCTCAATGGGATCCGGGACAAGCACCGGGGAGCTGTTTTTT
.	15	TRBV18	TRBJ2-5	TRBD1	CASSSQQGRRETQYF	TGTGCCAGCTCATCACAACAGGGGCGAAGGGAGACCCAGTACTTC
.	12	TRBV28	TRBJ1-5	.	CASSQGSQPQHF	TGTGCCAGCAGCCAGGGGTCTCAGCCCCAGCATTTT
.	15	TRBV2	TRBJ2-7	.	CASSPNIDARYEQYF	TGTGCCAGCTCCCCCAATATCGACGCCCGGTACGAGCAGTACTTC
.	15	TRBV7-2	TRBJ1-5	TRBD1	CASSAGQGLGQPQHF	TGTGCCAGCAGCGCGGGACAGGGGCTCGGTCAGCCCCAGCATTTT
.	15	TRBV5-6	TRBJ2-7	TRBD1	CASSLGGQGFGEQYF	TGTGCCAGCAGCTTGGGTGGACAGGGGTTTGGCGAGCAGTACTTC
.	15	TRBV2	TRBJ2-2	.	CASSVGLERTGELFF	TGTGCCAGCAGTGTGGGCCTAGAAAGGACCGGGGAGCTGTTTTTT
.	18	TRBV28	TRBJ2-7	.	CASSTPFGFREGAYEQYF	TGTGCCAGCAGTACCCCTTTCGGTTTTAGGGAGGGGGCCTACGAGCAGTACTTC
.	11	TRBV5-1	TRBJ2-5	.	CASSDEKTQYF	TGCGCCAGCAGTGACGAAAAGACCCAGTACTTC
once	12	TRBV29-1	TRBJ2-7	.	CSVQTGGGEQYF	TGCAGCGTCCAGACAGGAGGAGGGGAGCAGTACTTC